This is a list of T cell receptor beta chains from one sample in a study of CD8+ T cells in alopecia areata. Sequencing was performed with immunoSEQ multiplex PCR; in TCRdb, only in-frame clones are kept and a portion is missing. Among 130,000 to 150,000 clones listed, about two thirds were seen once. Sequenced input: CD8+ T cells sorted from blood. These receptor sequences come from a human donor in good health. The CDR3 runs from the conserved cysteine through the conserved F or W. Fields, in order: J gene, D gene, V gene, clone size, CDR3 protein, CDR3 DNA. The D gene is left open where the match is weak. Some rows mark clone size as missing; the rest say once, few, many or name a class of expanded clone.

j_call: TRBJ1-2
d_call: -
v_call: TRBV29-1
clone_size: -
cdr3_aa: CSVEGRKGGYTF
cdr3_nt: TGCAGCGTTGAGGGCCGGAAGGGTGGCTACACCTTC

j_call: TRBJ2-1
d_call: -
v_call: TRBV5-1
clone_size: -
cdr3_aa: CASMAGYNEQFF
cdr3_nt: TGCGCCAGCATGGCAGGATACAATGAGCAGTTCTTC

j_call: TRBJ2-7
d_call: -
v_call: TRBV7-2
clone_size: -
cdr3_aa: CASSYGSFSYEQYF
cdr3_nt: TGTGCCAGCAGCTACGGGTCATTCTCCTACGAGCAGTACTTC

j_call: TRBJ1-2
d_call: -
v_call: TRBV27
clone_size: -
cdr3_aa: CASSLAPLYGYTF
cdr3_nt: TGTGCCAGCAGTTTAGCACCGCTCTATGGCTACACCTTC

j_call: TRBJ2-5
d_call: -
v_call: TRBV6-5
clone_size: -
cdr3_aa: CASSAGTHQETQYF
cdr3_nt: TGTGCCAGCAGTGCCGGGACACACCAAGAGACCCAGTACTTC

j_call: TRBJ2-1
d_call: -
v_call: TRBV27
clone_size: -
cdr3_aa: CASSLSMPAGIKAQFF
cdr3_nt: TGTGCCAGCAGTTTATCGATGCCCGCGGGGATTAAAGCACAGTTCTTC

j_call: TRBJ2-7
d_call: -
v_call: TRBV19
clone_size: -
cdr3_aa: CASSISITYEQYF
cdr3_nt: TGTGCCAGTAGTATCAGCATCACCTACGAGCAGTACTTC

j_call: TRBJ2-1
d_call: TRBD1
v_call: TRBV27
clone_size: -
cdr3_aa: CASRDVTGNNEQFF
cdr3_nt: TGTGCCAGCCGAGACGTGACAGGGAACAATGAGCAGTTCTTC

j_call: TRBJ2-3
d_call: -
v_call: TRBV7-9
clone_size: -
cdr3_aa: CASSRTLTEQTDTQYF
cdr3_nt: TGTGCCAGCAGCCGTACTCTGACAGAGCAAACAGATACGCAGTATTTT

j_call: TRBJ1-4
d_call: -
v_call: TRBV27
clone_size: few
cdr3_aa: CASSHPPGKLFF
cdr3_nt: TGTGCCAGCAGCCACCCCCCGGGAAAACTGTTTTTT

j_call: TRBJ2-3
d_call: -
v_call: TRBV9
clone_size: -
cdr3_aa: CASSAETPPSTDTQYF
cdr3_nt: TGTGCCAGCAGCGCTGAAACCCCCCCTAGCACAGATACGCAGTATTTT

j_call: TRBJ1-5
d_call: -
v_call: TRBV4-1
clone_size: -
cdr3_aa: CASSQRSSNQPQHF
cdr3_nt: TGCGCCAGCAGCCAGAGGTCTAGCAATCAGCCCCAGCATTTT

j_call: TRBJ2-7
d_call: -
v_call: TRBV27
clone_size: -
cdr3_aa: CASSPWNGEQYF
cdr3_nt: TGTGCCAGCAGTCCCTGGAATGGCGAGCAGTACTTC

j_call: TRBJ2-3
d_call: -
v_call: TRBV6-4
clone_size: few
cdr3_aa: CASSAADSTDTQYF
cdr3_nt: TGTGCCAGCAGTGCTGCTGATTCGACAGATACGCAGTATTTT

j_call: TRBJ2-1
d_call: -
v_call: TRBV9
clone_size: -
cdr3_aa: CASSVVFHEQFF
cdr3_nt: TGTGCCAGCAGCGTAGTGTTCCATGAGCAGTTCTTC

j_call: TRBJ2-7
d_call: TRBD1
v_call: TRBV4-1
clone_size: few
cdr3_aa: CASSQGAGTGTYEQYF
cdr3_nt: TGCGCCAGCAGCCAAGGAGCCGGGACAGGGACCTACGAGCAGTACTTC

j_call: TRBJ2-5
d_call: TRBD2
v_call: TRBV19
clone_size: -
cdr3_aa: CASSLVAGTQETQYF
cdr3_nt: TGTGCCAGTAGTTTGGTAGCGGGAACCCAAGAGACCCAGTACTTC

j_call: TRBJ1-1
d_call: TRBD1
v_call: TRBV18
clone_size: -
cdr3_aa: CASSPPGQGEAFF
cdr3_nt: TGTGCCAGCTCACCGCCCGGACAGGGTGAAGCTTTCTTT

j_call: TRBJ1-2
d_call: -
v_call: TRBV9
clone_size: -
cdr3_aa: CASSAGDRPYGYTF
cdr3_nt: TGTGCCAGCAGCGCCGGAGACAGGCCGTATGGCTACACCTTC

j_call: TRBJ1-1
d_call: -
v_call: TRBV10-2
clone_size: -
cdr3_aa: CASSDLWTEAFF
cdr3_nt: TGCGCCAGCAGTGATCTGTGGACTGAAGCTTTCTTT

j_call: TRBJ2-7
d_call: -
v_call: TRBV14
clone_size: -
cdr3_aa: CASSQESGNSYEQYF
cdr3_nt: TGTGCCAGCAGCCAAGAGTCGGGAAACTCCTACGAGCAGTACTTC

j_call: TRBJ2-7
d_call: -
v_call: TRBV11-2
clone_size: -
cdr3_aa: CASSVSGAGYEQYF
cdr3_nt: TGTGCCAGCAGTGTTTCGGGGGCTGGATACGAGCAGTACTTC

j_call: TRBJ2-5
d_call: -
v_call: TRBV11-2
clone_size: -
cdr3_aa: CASSLGGYETQYF
cdr3_nt: TGTGCCAGCAGCTTAGGGGGCTATGAGACCCAGTACTTC

j_call: TRBJ2-7
d_call: TRBD2
v_call: TRBV20-1
clone_size: -
cdr3_aa: CSVAGDDEQYF
cdr3_nt: TGCAGTGTAGCGGGAGACGACGAGCAGTACTTC

j_call: TRBJ1-2
d_call: -
v_call: TRBV7-2
clone_size: -
cdr3_aa: CASSQDSFLGYGYTF
cdr3_nt: TGTGCCAGCAGCCAAGACAGTTTTCTAGGCTATGGCTACACCTTC

j_call: TRBJ1-1
d_call: -
v_call: TRBV27
clone_size: -
cdr3_aa: CASRLGNTEAFF
cdr3_nt: TGTGCCAGCCGCCTAGGGAACACTGAAGCTTTCTTT

j_call: TRBJ2-3
d_call: TRBD2
v_call: TRBV27
clone_size: -
cdr3_aa: CASSLGTSSTDTQYF
cdr3_nt: TGTGCCAGCAGTTTAGGGACTAGCAGCACAGATACGCAGTATTTT

j_call: TRBJ2-3
d_call: -
v_call: TRBV19
clone_size: few
cdr3_aa: CASRGVPDTQYF
cdr3_nt: TGTGCCAGTAGAGGAGTTCCAGATACGCAGTATTTT

j_call: TRBJ1-1
d_call: -
v_call: TRBV29-1
clone_size: few
cdr3_aa: CSVETAPWRSAFF
cdr3_nt: TGCAGCGTTGAAACAGCCCCATGGAGGTCAGCTTTCTTT

j_call: TRBJ2-5
d_call: -
v_call: TRBV7-9
clone_size: -
cdr3_aa: CASSLTQETQYF
cdr3_nt: TGTGCCAGCAGCCTCACACAAGAGACCCAGTACTTC

j_call: TRBJ2-7
d_call: -
v_call: TRBV6-5
clone_size: many
cdr3_aa: CASSLSSYEQYF
cdr3_nt: TGTGCCAGCAGTTTAAGCTCCTACGAGCAGTACTTC

j_call: TRBJ2-7
d_call: -
v_call: TRBV19
clone_size: -
cdr3_aa: CASSISQDEKYEQYF
cdr3_nt: TGTGCCAGTAGTATATCCCAGGATGAAAAATACGAGCAGTACTTC

j_call: TRBJ2-2
d_call: -
v_call: TRBV9
clone_size: once
cdr3_aa: CASMGEGTGELFF
cdr3_nt: TGTGCCAGCATGGGCGAAGGCACCGGGGAGCTGTTTTTT

j_call: TRBJ2-2
d_call: -
v_call: TRBV29-1
clone_size: -
cdr3_aa: CSVLFSGELFF
cdr3_nt: TGCAGCGTTTTATTTTCCGGGGAGCTGTTTTTT

j_call: TRBJ2-1
d_call: TRBD2
v_call: TRBV6-1
clone_size: -
cdr3_aa: CASSDYLAGAYNEQFF
cdr3_nt: TGTGCCAGCAGTGATTATCTAGCGGGAGCCTACAATGAGCAGTTCTTC